This entry lists 19 T cell receptor beta chains sequenced from one sample in a study of T-cell reconstitution after alpha-beta-depleted transplantation in children. A TCRbeta library incorporating unique molecular identifiers was prepared. TCRdb analysed the PCR reads with MiXCR anew, one entry per CDR3 protein. Here the sample spans hundreds of thousands of distinct CDR3 sequences, over 10% being singletons. Material: PBMCs, mostly from graft donor cells, obtained 360 days after TCRalphabeta/CD19-depleted stem cell transplant. The receptors here all came from a male patient under 18 who had a stem cell transplant for acute myeloid leukemia, so the T cells may come from the graft donor.

This clonotype was seen repeatedly, ten times or more. This chain joins TRBV15 and TRBJ2-2; D is unresolved. CDR3 length: 15 amino acids. Deletions cut 0 bases from V and 0 bases from J, with 5 bases between. Per the germline V gene, CDR1 is LNHNV and CDR2 is YYDKDF (reference sequence). CDR3 sequence reads: CATSRDKANTGELFF. The DNA for the CDR3 is TGTGCCACCAGCAGAGATAAAGCGAACACCGGGGAGCTGTTTTTT.

This clonotype was picked up a small number of times. This chain connects TRBV18 to TRBJ2-4; 8 bases line up with TRBD1. Losses at the gene ends were 2 bases for V and 0 bases for J; bases not matched to a gene: 9. The germline CDR1 and CDR2 sequences are KGHSH and LQKENI. The CDR3 is 18 residues long. The CDR3 region has the DNA TGTGCCAGCTCACCATGGCAGGGGGCTATCCTAGCCAAAAACATTCAGTACTTC. This sequence encodes CASSPWQGAILAKNIQYF.

This chain links TRBV24-1 with TRBJ2-5, with TRBD2 as a possible D gene (5 bases). The CDR3 loop spans 14 amino acids. Between the trimmed V and J ends, which lost 6 bases and 5 bases, there was a span of 15 bases. The germline CDR1 and CDR2 sequences are KGHDR and SFDVKD. The CDR3 spells CATSHGLRLETQYF. CDR3 DNA: TGTGCCACCAGTCACGGACTCAGATTGGAGACCCAGTACTTC.

The V call is TRBV7-9, the J call TRBJ2-3, with 8 bases lining up with TRBD2. Germline V lookup: CDR1 SEHNR, CDR2 FQNEAQ (reference sequence). Trimming at V came to 3 bases and at J to 5 bases, leaving 10 bases not matched to a gene. The CDR3 extends over 16 amino acids. The DNA for the CDR3 is TGTGCCAGCAGCTTGACCGGGGCGGGAGGTCGAGATACGCAGTATTTT. Amino acids: CASSLTGAGGRDTQYF.

V usage is TRBV6-2 or TRBV6-3 and J usage is TRBJ2-7; no firm D call. From germline, CDR1 is MNHEY and CDR2 SVGEGT. This CDR3 contains 13 residues. Trimming shortened V by 5 bases and J by 6 bases, and 14 bases separated the two germline ends. This CDR3 reads CASSNTQIPEQYF. CDR3 DNA: TGTGCCAGCAGTAACACCCAGATTCCCGAGCAGTACTTC.

This clonotype has ten or more counts. The chain carries TRBV12-3 or TRBV12-4 and TRBJ2-5; 8 bases map to TRBD1. V trimming: 2 bases; J trimming: 2 bases; junction bases outside the gene matches: 4. This CDR3 is built from 15 residues. Here the CDR3 reads CASSLRTGQQETQYF. As DNA, the CDR3 is TGTGCCAGCAGTTTAAGGACAGGGCAACAAGAGACCCAGTACTTC.

This clonotype showed up just a few times. This chain connects TRBV10-3 to TRBJ2-5, with 10 bases matching TRBD2. This CDR3 is 15 amino acids long. V shed 3 bases, J shed 3 bases, and the junction held 4 bases outside the gene matches. Germline-derived CDR1 and CDR2 are ENHRY and SYGVKD. The CDR3 nucleotides are TGTGCCATCAGTGACCCGGGACTAGCGAAAGAGACCCAGTACTTC. Its protein product is CAISDPGLAKETQYF.

The rearrangement joins TRBV7-2 to TRBJ2-1; possibly TRBD1 for D (6 bases). The germline V gene has CDR1 SGHTA and CDR2 FQGNSA. V shed 0 bases and J shed 3 bases, with 9 bases lying between them. This CDR3 is built from 15 residues. The CDR3 DNA sequence: TGTGCCAGCAGCTTAGCGACAGGAGTCTACAATGAGCAGTTCTTC. This gives the protein CASSLATGVYNEQFF.

This clonotype was detected a few times. The genes are TRBV4-3 and TRBJ1-1; 7 bases match TRBD1. CDR1 is LGHNA, CDR2 YSLEER, per germline. The trim removed 0 bases at V and 4 bases at J, leaving 5 bases unmatched. This CDR3 contains 15 residues. The DNA for the CDR3 is TGCGCCAGCAGCCAAGACCGACAGGGTGGCACTGAAGCTTTCTTT. It codes for CASSQDRQGGTEAFF.

The chain couples TRBV28 to TRBJ2-1; possible D gene TRBD2, 6 bases. Germline V lookup: CDR1 MDHEN, CDR2 SYDVKM. V dropped 4 bases and J dropped 14 bases, with 30 bases sitting between them. The CDR3 runs 17 residues. The CDR3 loop reads CASSSPHSPRSPGRKFF. Written as DNA, the CDR3 is TGTGCCAGCAGTTCCCCACACTCCCCTCGGTCACCAGGGAGGAAGTTCTTC.

There are a few counts of this clonotype. The rearrangement links TRBV28 to TRBJ2-1; 9 bases map to TRBD1. The V gene end was trimmed by 7 bases and the J gene end by 9 bases; junction bases not matched to a gene: 13. Germline loops: CDR1 MDHEN, CDR2 SYDVKM. The CDR3 contains 15 residues. CDR3 coding DNA: TGTGCCAGCACCATCTGGGGGGACAGGGATGTTGAGCAGTTCTTC. This sequence encodes CASTIWGDRDVEQFF.

This clonotype was observed many times. V gene TRBV5-8 combines with J gene TRBJ2-1, with D possibly called TRBD1 or TRBD2 (5 bases each). The CDR3 runs to 12 residues. V gave up 2 bases and J gave up 9 bases, with 9 bases separating them. CDR1 is SGHTS, CDR2 YDEGEE, per germline. CDR3 nucleotide sequence: TGTGCCAGCAGCTTTACTGGGGGTGAGCAGTTCTTC. Amino acids: CASSFTGGEQFF.

The table lists this clonotype with a count of one. The chain employs TRBV7-6 and TRBJ2-5, with D possibly being TRBD1 (5 bases). CDR1 SGHVS and CDR2 FNYEAQ come from the germline V gene. CDR3 length: 15 residues. Trimming took 5 bases from V and 1 from J, leaving 14 bases between them. This chain's CDR3 is CASSRVGQSQETQYF. The CDR3 nucleotides read TGTGCCAGCAGCCGAGTGGGGCAGTCCCAAGAGACCCAGTACTTC.

This clonotype showed up just a few times. The chain carries TRBV28 and TRBJ2-6, with no clear D. V shed 1 base and J shed 1 base, with 8 bases lying between them. This CDR3 comprises 16 residues. Germline loops: CDR1 MDHEN, CDR2 SYDVKM. CDR3 region: CASSLLIGSGANVLTF. The CDR3 nucleotides are TGTGCCAGCAGTTTATTGATAGGGTCTGGGGCCAACGTCCTGACTTTC.

This clonotype was observed at least ten times. The chain has TRBV5-1 and TRBJ2-6, with D possibly TRBD1 on 5 matching bases. This CDR3 region has 18 residues. Germline CDR1 SGHRS, CDR2 YFSETQ. The germline V and J ends were trimmed by 0 bases and 0 bases, with 13 bases remaining between them. The CDR3 coding sequence is TGCGCCAGCAGCTTGGTAGGGGCCGACCACTCTGGGGCCAACGTCCTGACTTTC. Protein product: CASSLVGADHSGANVLTF.

This clonotype was counted ten times or more. V and J are TRBV12-3 or TRBV12-4 and TRBJ2-4, with D possibly TRBD2 on 7 matching bases. V lost 5 bases and J 0 bases, leaving 17 bases between the germline ends. This CDR3 region has 17 residues. CDR3 coding DNA: TGTGCCAGCAGTCCCCCGGGGGGCCTCCTAGCCAAAAACATTCAGTACTTC. This codes for CASSPPGGLLAKNIQYF.

In its sample, this clonotype was seen a few times. CDR3: CASSGGGRGNEQFF. CDR3 DNA: TGCGCCAGCAGCGGAGGGGGCCGGGGCAATGAGCAGTTCTTC. The chain combines TRBV5-1 with TRBJ2-1, with a possible D match to TRBD1 (7 bases). This CDR3 spans 14 amino acids. Trimming removed 4 bases at V and 6 bases at J, with 14 bases between. Germline CDR1 and CDR2: SGHRS and YFSETQ.

In DNA form, the CDR3 reads TGTGCCACCAGCAGAGATGTGGAGGTCACCGGGGAGCTGTTTTTT. Its protein product is CATSRDVEVTGELFF. The genes are TRBV15 and TRBJ2-2; tentative D call: TRBD2 (5 bases). Germline lookup yields CDR1 LNHNV and CDR2 YYDKDF (reference sequence). V was clipped by 0 bases and J by 4 bases, with 9 bases between them. The CDR3 has 15 residues.

V gene TRBV5-1 combines with J gene TRBJ1-1; D may be TRBD1 (5 bases). This CDR3 contains 18 residues. The V gene's germline CDR1 is SGHRS and CDR2 YFSETQ. With 1 base removed from V and 0 bases from J, the gap between germline ends came to 19 bases. The DNA for the CDR3 is TGCGCCAGCAGCTTGATGAAGGGGCCACCCTTCATGAACACTGAAGCTTTCTTT. It is translated as CASSLMKGPPFMNTEAFF.